A single sample gave rise to the 22 T cell receptor beta chains below, sequenced in a study of T cell repertoires in ileal Crohn's disease. The time point was: neoterminal ileum biopsy at postoperative endoscopy, about 6 months after surgery. Data came from immunoSEQ multiplex PCR; TCRdb stores just in-frame clones and leaves some out. This sample yields some 10,000 clones, of which roughly 80% are seen a single time; over 13% belongs to the top ten. The source material was ileal tissue. The receptors shown here come from an adult with Crohn's disease.

This clone was detected only a few times. The rearrangement uses TRBV10-3 and TRBJ1-1, with 9 bases identical to TRBD1. This CDR3 has 13 residues. Germline V gene lookup returns CDR1 ENHRY and CDR2 SYGVKD. V dropped 10 bases and J dropped 4; count of bases not matched to a gene: 7. CDR3 in DNA: TGTGCCACGCTGACAGGGGGGCGCACTGAAGCTTTCTTT. It codes for CATLTGGRTEAFF.

The chain has TRBV29-1 and TRBJ2-1, with 15 bases fitting TRBD2. V trimming: 7 bases; J trimming: 10 bases; junction bases outside the gene matches: 11. The CDR3 sequence is 15 residues long. CDR1 SQVTM and CDR2 ANQGSEA come from the germline V gene. Here the CDR3 reads CSGGLAGGPALEQFF. CDR3 in DNA: TGCAGCGGAGGACTAGCGGGAGGGCCCGCTTTGGAGCAGTTCTTC.

The chain links TRBV5-1 to TRBJ2-2, with 15 nucleotides matching TRBD2. V trimming: 1 base; J trimming: 0 bases; junction bases outside the gene matches: 4. The germline V gene has CDR1 SGHRS and CDR2 YFSETQ. This CDR3 contains 19 residues. CDR3 loop: CASSLYGLAGGANTGELFF. CDR3 nucleotide sequence: TGCGCCAGCAGCTTGTACGGACTAGCGGGAGGGGCGAACACCGGGGAGCTGTTTTTT.

The sample holds a few counts of this clone. Other DNA sequences in this sample translate to the same CDR3. The V gene is TRBV6-6, the J gene TRBJ1-1; TRBD1 might be the D (5 bases). CDR1 and CDR2 from the germline V gene are MNHNY and SVGAGI (reference sequence). The length of the CDR3 is 13 residues. Trimming stripped 2 bases from V and 9 bases from J, with 13 bases between. CDR3 protein: CASSYGTGEKAFF. The DNA for the CDR3 is TGTGCCAGCAGTTACGGGACTGGGGAGAAAGCTTTCTTT.

CDR3: CSARDAGEAFF. The CDR3 coding sequence is TGCAGTGCTAGAGACGCAGGGGAAGCTTTCTTT. This sequence joins TRBV20-1 and TRBJ1-1; a possible D gene is TRBD1 (5 bases). Per the germline V gene, CDR1 is DFQATT and CDR2 is SNEGSKA (reference sequence). V gave up 0 bases and J gave up 8 bases, with 7 bases separating them. The CDR3 spans 11 residues.

The chain links TRBV29-1 to TRBJ2-5, with TRBD2 matching 13 bases. CDR3 size: 13 residues. V lost 6 bases to trimming and J lost 2 bases; unmatched junction nucleotides: 0. Germline V CDR1 and CDR2: SQVTM, ANQGSEA. CDR3 DNA sequence: TGCAGCGTGACTAGCGGGAGGCAAGAGACCCAGTACTTC. It specifies CSVTSGRQETQYF. Based on the CDR3 plus reference TRBV29-1 and TRBJ2-5, the full variable domain is SAVISQKPSRDICQRGTSLTIQCQVDSQVTMMFWYRQQPGQSLTLIATANQGSEATYESGFVIDKFPISRPNLTFSTLTVSNMSPEDSSIYLCSVTSGRQETQYFGPGTRLLVL.

This clone was detected a few times. The chain uses TRBV5-1 and TRBJ2-7, with TRBD2 matching 7 bases. The length of the CDR3 is 15 residues. V shed 2 bases, J shed 3 bases, and the junction held 8 bases outside the gene matches. CDR1 and CDR2 from the germline V gene are SGHRS and YFSETQ. The chain's CDR3 is CASSLVEGGDYEQYF. DNA of the CDR3: TGCGCCAGCAGCTTAGTCGAGGGAGGGGACTACGAGCAGTACTTC.

The chain employs TRBV7-9 and TRBJ1-3, with D unresolved. Germline CDR1 is SEHNR and CDR2 is FQNEAQ (reference sequence). The CDR3 covers 14 residues. The germline V and J ends were trimmed by 1 base and 7 bases, with 11 bases remaining between them. CDR3 sequence (DNA): TGTGCCAGCAGCTTAGACGAGGCTCTCAACACCATATATTTT. The encoded protein is CASSLDEALNTIYF.

This clone was counted a few times. This sequence joins TRBV6-5 and TRBJ2-2; D gene unclear. The germline gives CDR1 MNHEY, CDR2 SVGAGI. This CDR3 has 15 amino acids. The ends were cut back, 3 bases at V and 5 bases at J, with 13 bases in the middle. DNA of the CDR3: TGTGCCAGCAGTTATTTCCCTAAACGGACCGGGGAGCTGTTTTTT. This encodes CASSYFPKRTGELFF.

This clone has a handful of counts. J is TRBJ1-1 and V is TRBV7-3, with D perhaps matching TRBD1 (5 bases). The CDR3 sequence is 15 residues long. Between the trimmed V and J ends, which lost 6 bases and 4 bases, there was a span of 18 bases. Looked up from germline, CDR1 is SGHTA and CDR2 is FQGTGA. The chain's CDR3 is CASSPPPARATEAFF. The CDR3 DNA reads TGTGCCAGCAGTCCCCCCCCGGCCAGGGCCACTGAAGCTTTCTTT. The variable domain in full, with the rest retrieved from reference TRBV7-3 and TRBJ1-1, is GAGVSQTPSNKVTEKGKYVELRCDPISGHTALYWYRQSLGQGPEFLIYFQGTGAADDSGLPNDRFFAVRPEGSVSTLKIQRTERGDSAVYLCASSPPPARATEAFFGQGTRLTVV.

This chain connects TRBV28 to TRBJ1-1; tentatively, D is TRBD1 (5 bases). The ends were cut back, 5 bases at V and 5 bases at J, with 15 bases in the middle. The CDR3 totals 14 residues. From germline, CDR1 is MDHEN and CDR2 SYDVKM. The CDR3 DNA reads as TGTGCCAGCAGTCGTGCAGCGGGGGGGACTGAAGCTTTCTTT. It is translated as CASSRAAGGTEAFF.

The chain joins TRBV5-1 to TRBJ2-7; possible D gene TRBD2, 7 bases. This CDR3 is 15 amino acids long. V was clipped by 4 bases and J by 7 bases, with 21 bases between them. From germline, CDR1 is SGHRS and CDR2 YFSETQ. CDR3 nucleotide sequence: TGCGCCAGCAGCCAATCCGGGGGGCGATATAGGGAGCAGTACTTC. Its protein is CASSQSGGRYREQYF.

This chain uses TRBV19 with TRBJ2-7, with a possible D match to TRBD1 (6 bases). The CDR3 runs to 16 residues. The germline V gene has CDR1 LNHDA and CDR2 SQIVND (reference sequence). V shed 4 bases and J shed 3 bases, with 19 bases lying between them. CDR3 sequence (DNA): TGTGCCAGTAGTAAGGGACATAGGACTTCGGGCTACGAGCAGTACTTC. It specifies CASSKGHRTSGYEQYF. Combining the CDR3 with reference TRBV19 and TRBJ2-7 gives the whole variable domain DGGITQSPKYLFRKEGQNVTLSCEQNLNHDAMYWYRQDPGQGLRLIYYSQIVNDFQKGDIAEGYSVSREKKESFPLTVTSAQKNPTAFYLCASSKGHRTSGYEQYFGPGTRLTVT.

The rearrangement uses TRBV6-4 and TRBJ2-7, with TRBD2 matching over 10 bases. With 4 bases clipped from V and 5 bases from J, the junction kept 8 bases outside the gene matches. The CDR3 has 15 amino acids. Germline V lookup: CDR1 MRHNA, CDR2 SNTAGT. For the CDR3, the DNA is TGTGCCAGCAGTGTAACTCTAGCGGGAGTCAACGAGCAGTACTTC. Amino acid sequence: CASSVTLAGVNEQYF.

The V and J genes are TRBV7-6 and TRBJ2-1; TRBD2 matches 7 bases. The germline V gene has CDR1 SGHVS and CDR2 FNYEAQ. The junction had 9 bases not matched to a gene; V was cut back by 2 bases and J by 5 bases. The CDR3 spans 16 residues. Written as DNA, the CDR3 is TGTGCCAGCAGCTTACAGGCGGGAGTTAATCACAATGAGCAGTTCTTC. This translates into CASSLQAGVNHNEQFF.

This clone was seen a handful of times. The gene calls are TRBV2 and TRBJ2-1; tentative D call: TRBD2 (6 bases). There are 14 residues in the CDR3. Germline-derived CDR1 and CDR2 are SNHLY and FYNNEI. V lost 4 bases and J 6 bases, leaving 13 bases between the germline ends. In DNA form, the CDR3 reads TGTGCCAGCAGTGGGGGCGGGAAGGGCAATGAGCAGTTCTTC. This codes for CASSGGGKGNEQFF. Combining the CDR3 with reference TRBV2 and TRBJ2-1 gives the whole variable domain EPEVTQTPSHQVTQMGQEVILRCVPISNHLYFYWYRQILGQKVEFLVSFYNNEISEKSEIFDDQFSVERPDGSNFTLKIRSTKLEDSAMYFCASSGGGKGNEQFFGPGTRLTVL.

The chain employs TRBV9 and TRBJ1-3, with TRBD1 as a possible D gene (6 bases). The CDR3 spans 17 residues. Trimming took off 3 bases at V and 4 bases at J, with 20 bases between the two ends. Germline-derived CDR1 and CDR2 are SGDLS and YYNGEE. CDR3 amino acids: CASSGAPGGARGNTIYF. The CDR3 bases are TGTGCCAGCAGCGGAGCCCCCGGGGGGGCGAGGGGAAACACCATATATTTT.

This clone was seen a handful of times. CDR3 sequence reads: CASSQGTPNSNQPQHF. For the CDR3, the DNA is TGTGCCAGCTCTCAAGGGACACCTAATAGCAATCAGCCCCAGCATTTT. The rearrangement links TRBV18 to TRBJ1-5; D possibly corresponds to TRBD1 (6 bases). The V end was cut by 6 bases, the J end by 0 bases, with 15 bases between. CDR3 length equals 16 residues. The germline gives CDR1 KGHSH, CDR2 LQKENI.

V and J are TRBV28 and TRBJ2-1; TRBD2 aligns across 7 bases. The CDR3 covers 16 residues. Germline V lookup: CDR1 MDHEN, CDR2 SYDVKM. V lost 6 bases to trimming and J lost 1 base; unmatched junction nucleotides: 9. The CDR3 sequence: CASRRTSWESYNEQFF. The CDR3 DNA reads as TGTGCCAGCAGGCGGACTAGTTGGGAATCCTACAATGAGCAGTTCTTC.

In its sample, this clone was seen a few times. The chain is built from TRBV19 and TRBJ2-1; the D gene is possibly TRBD1 (6 bases). From germline, CDR1 is LNHDA and CDR2 SQIVND (reference sequence). The CDR3 loop spans 16 amino acids. The germline V and J ends were trimmed by 6 bases and 0 bases, with 15 bases remaining between them. The CDR3 sequence: CASRHTGSSSYNEQFF. CDR3 DNA: TGTGCCAGTAGACATACAGGGTCGAGCTCCTACAATGAGCAGTTCTTC.

The chain uses TRBV19 and TRBJ2-7, with D perhaps TRBD1 (5 bases). The CDR3 sequence is 14 residues long. Germline V lookup: CDR1 LNHDA, CDR2 SQIVND (reference sequence). Trimming took 3 bases from V and 2 from J, leaving 11 bases between them. CDR3 loop: CASSIGQGTYEQYF. For the CDR3, the DNA is TGTGCCAGTAGTATCGGGCAGGGAACCTACGAGCAGTACTTC.

V gene TRBV5-6 combines with J gene TRBJ1-2; a weak D match, TRBD1 (6 bases). V lost 6 bases to trimming and J lost 4 bases, with 13 bases between them. CDR3 length: 13 amino acids. Looked up from germline, CDR1 is SGHDT and CDR2 is YYEEEE. For the CDR3, the DNA is TGTGCCAGCAACCAACAGGGAGTCTATGGCTACACCTTC. This translates into CASNQQGVYGYTF.